This TCR beta chain was found in a study of shared clonotypes between healthy human individuals. This table comes from immunoSEQ multiplex PCR, and its TCRdb copy is limited to in-frame clones, with some not included. The sample includes about 2.3 million clones, 85% to 95% seen only once; the top ten take more than 0.35%. For this clone: Its antigen is still unknown.

This CDR3 spans 16 amino acids. The V and J ends lost 5 bases and 4 bases respectively, with 17 bases between them. CDR1 and CDR2 from the germline V gene are MDHEN and SYDVKM. General study findings and limits: Incomplete sequencing of sorted subsets was indicated by rarefaction despite large depth. Across subsets, estimated richness was generally greater for naive than for memory populations.

The chain employs TRBV28 and TRBJ1-4; D might be TRBD1 (6 bases). Sequencing input: naive CD4+ T cells from PBMCs. Subset in this sample: CD45RA+ positively selected. The TCR sequence derives from a man in his late teens or twenties in good health. Some clones in this sample may be carry-over from other donors' samples. CDR3 coding DNA: TGTGCCAGCAGTCAACCCCGAGGGACAAGTAATGAAAAACTGTTTTTT. It encodes CASSQPRGTSNEKLFF.